This T cell receptor beta chain was sequenced during a study of T-cell reconstitution after alpha-beta-depleted transplantation in children. The study's findings and limits: Several hundred expanded graft clones reportedly were the source of alpha-beta T cells about two months after transplant. Counts and diversity of T cells one year after transplant came mostly from newly produced T cells. The origin of high day-60 TCRbeta diversity in some patients lay in surviving recipient T cells and thymic progenitors.

There are many counts of this clonotype. Its antigen is not identified. For TCRbeta, the library was prepared with unique molecular identifiers. TCRdb redid the calling of the PCR reads with MiXCR, one entry per CDR3 protein. Of around 500,000 distinct CDR3 sequences in the sample, 23% were seen once. V was trimmed by 1 base and J by 2 bases, leaving 8 bases between them. The CDR3 spans 14 residues. From germline, CDR1 is SGHVS and CDR2 FQNEAQ. The sequence was obtained from a boy less than two years old who had a stem cell transplant for acute myeloid leukemia, so the T cells may come from the graft donor. Specimen: PBMCs, mostly from graft donor cells, collected 360 days after TCRalphabeta/CD19-depleted stem cell transplant. The gene calls are TRBV7-8 and TRBJ1-2; D not certain. This CDR3 is CASSLGGSNYGYTF. Written as DNA, the CDR3 is TGTGCCAGCAGCTTAGGTGGTTCAAACTATGGCTACACCTTC.